This T cell receptor beta chain came from a study of blood T cell repertoires in COVID-19 (dated by TCRdb to about 2020). Looking at the study overall: The collaborator samples originated in the United States, Italy and Spain and spanned the acute and convalescent phases of COVID-19. The prospective study material was composed of cDNA or gDNA derived from T cells, B-cell-depleted T cells, or PBMCs. The dataset comprised deeply sampled blood TCRbeta repertoires from subjects exposed to, actively infected with, or recovered from COVID-19. The repertoires were released in a freely available public database intended as a resource for research on the immune response to SARS-CoV-2. The samples were drawn from the first 160 participants of the ongoing ImmuneRACE study and from 1,200 or so subjects provided by 6 global collaborators. The sample metadata nearly always contained a de-identified subject ID, COVID-19 status, age in years and sex. Where available, HLA class I and class II types were obtained from metadata supplied by the sample provider rather than from assay-based typing.

The full study reports these points: The quantity of clinical and demographic metadata differed by source and by participant and was supplied without curation.

Collaborating institutions collected whole blood in K2EDTA tubes following their own protocols. Collaborator samples were shipped for TCRbeta analysis as frozen whole blood, isolated PBMCs, or DNA extracted from either sample type. Of note for this clone: What antigen it recognizes has not been identified. No qualities accompany the bases; no much larger clone lies one base away.

The immunoSEQ Assay, a bias-controlled multiplex PCR, was used to amplify TCRbeta CDR3 regions from genomic DNA. The original pipeline was this. The number of nucleated cells in each sample was estimated by amplification of reference gene primers within the assay. To quantify the absolute abundance of each unique TCRbeta CDR3 rearrangement, sequence reads were collapsed and filtered. For each sample, productive Simpson clonality was calculated as the square root of Simpson's diversity index across productive rearrangements. TCRdb limited this immuneACCESS table to in-frame rearrangements with V and J called. A share of clones is missing; checked studies link under half to unresolved V genes, and the rest is unexplained. V and J calls and clone size are given by that table; D and trimming were obtained from the DNA. The sample records roughly 16,000 clones, just under 95% of which are singletons. The top ten hold 5.5% to 6% of the sample.

The clonotype was recovered from a human donor in a cohort sampled during active COVID-19. Sequencing was carried out using peripheral blood.

For the CDR3, the sequence is CASSQGGGSGAKNIQYF. The DNA reads TGCGCCAGCAGCCAAGGTGGGGGGTCGGGGGCCAAAAACATTCAGTACTTC. The rearrangement joined TRBV4-1 to TRBJ2-4, and perhaps TRBD2 as D gene, on 6 matching bases. The CDR3, cysteine through phenylalanine, is 17 amino acids long. The entry retains the CDR3 DNA only, 51 bases that are in frame from base 1. Trimming removed 1 base from V and 1 base from J, leaving 14 bases between the germline ends. As encoded in the germline V gene, CDR1 is MGHRA while CDR2 is YSYEKL.